The 27 T cell receptor beta chains presented below share a single source sample, sequenced in a study. TCRdb recomputed calls from the 5' RACE reads with MiXCR, one row per CDR3 protein. The top ten clones hold around 3.5% of a sample with approximately 42,000 distinct CDR3 sequences, 25% to 35% of them seen once. Sequencing was done on a sample of memory CD4+ T cells sorted from a lymph node. Indicated subset: memory CD4+ T cells, CD4+CD45RO+CD25-. The receptors derive from a female donor with breast cancer.

This clonotype was seen a few times. J is TRBJ2-5 and V is TRBV6-2 or TRBV6-3, with 8 nucleotides matching TRBD1. This CDR3 is built from 14 residues. The junction had 4 bases not matched to a gene; V was cut back by 6 bases and J by 1 base. The germline V gene has CDR1 MNHEY and CDR2 SVGEGT. The CDR3 loop reads CASRNDRGQETQYF. The CDR3 DNA reads as TGTGCCAGCAGAAACGACAGGGGCCAAGAGACCCAGTACTTC.

This clonotype has just a few counts. The J gene is TRBJ2-1, the V gene TRBV7-9; possible D gene TRBD1, 5 bases. The germline V and J ends were trimmed by 5 bases and 7 bases, with 12 bases remaining between them. Germline loops: CDR1 SEHNR, CDR2 FQNEAQ (reference sequence). This CDR3 is built from 13 residues. DNA of the CDR3: TGTGCCAGCAGCCTGAAGGGGTCAAATGAGCAGTTCTTC. It codes for CASSLKGSNEQFF.

This clonotype was picked up many times. The rearrangement joins TRBV6-5 to TRBJ1-1, with D perhaps matching TRBD1 (5 bases). There are 17 residues in the CDR3. V lost 6 bases, J lost 1 base, and 21 bases lay in between. In germline, CDR1 is MNHEY, CDR2 SVGAGI. CDR3 protein: CASSPLIGAPGNTEAFF. The CDR3 nucleotides read TGTGCCAGCAGCCCACTAATTGGGGCCCCTGGGAACACTGAAGCTTTCTTT.

This clonotype was counted between two and nine times. The gene calls are TRBV6-2 or TRBV6-3 and TRBJ2-7; tentative D call: TRBD1 (6 bases). Per the germline V gene, CDR1 is MNHEY and CDR2 is SVGEGT. The CDR3 totals 14 residues. V was cut by 5 bases and J by 2 bases, with 13 bases left in between. CDR3 bases: TGTGCCAGCAGTCTGAGGGACAAAACCTACGAGCAGTACTTC. This gives the protein CASSLRDKTYEQYF.

By share, this clonotype ranks as medium-sized. One end of the junction varies from germline; a read error may be responsible. The chain joins TRBV20-1 to TRBJ2-5; TRBD2 matches at 8 bases. From germline, CDR1 is DFQATT and CDR2 SNEGSKA (reference sequence). The CDR3 is 10 amino acids. This CDR3 reads CSARAGVHYF. The CDR3 nucleotides are TGCAGTGCGAGAGCGGGGGTGCACTACTTC.

CDR3 loop: CSAGVTGQLFYGYTF. The CDR3 DNA sequence: TGCAGTGCTGGAGTCACGGGACAGCTCTTCTATGGCTACACCTTC. The J gene is TRBJ1-2, the V gene TRBV20-1; TRBD1 matches 7 bases. This CDR3 region has 15 residues. Germline CDR1 reads DFQATT; CDR2 reads SNEGSKA (reference sequence). Trimming took 5 bases from V and 4 from J; bases not matched to a gene: 13.

This clonotype was seen a handful of times. The gene calls are TRBV29-1 and TRBJ2-3; D is perhaps TRBD1 (5 bases). The CDR3 length is 13 residues. Trimming left V 3 bases short and J 3 bases short, with 10 bases between. In germline, CDR1 is SQVTM, CDR2 ANQGSEA. The CDR3 loop is CSVEFQGTDTQYF. The CDR3 nucleotides read TGCAGCGTTGAGTTTCAGGGAACAGATACGCAGTATTTT.

This clonotype has more than one count but fewer than ten. The V call is TRBV6-1, the J call TRBJ2-5, with TRBD1 matching over 7 bases. Per the germline V gene, CDR1 is MNHNS and CDR2 is SASEGT. With V trimmed by 9 bases and J by 5 bases, 9 bases remained unmatched. The CDR3 extends over 13 amino acids. CDR3 DNA: TGTGCCAGGAGACAGGGCACTCGCGAGACCCAGTACTTC. Translation: CARRQGTRETQYF.

This clonotype was picked up many times. The genes are TRBV4-2 and TRBJ2-7, with unresolved D. From germline, CDR1 is LGHNA and CDR2 YNFKEQ. With 2 bases removed from V and 3 bases from J, the gap between germline ends came to 14 bases. CDR3 length: 15 amino acids. In nucleotides, the CDR3 is TGTGCCAGCAGCCAAACAAGACTGAGGAGCTACGAGCAGTACTTC. Protein sequence: CASSQTRLRSYEQYF.

This clonotype was observed a handful of times. V usage is TRBV7-2 and J usage is TRBJ2-3; perhaps TRBD2 as D (5 bases). This CDR3 contains 16 residues. CDR1 is SGHTA and CDR2 is FQGNSA in the germline V gene. Trimming left V 5 bases short and J 2 bases short, with 17 bases between. The CDR3 bases are TGTGCCAGCAGCCTCTCCTCGGAGGCTAACACAGATACGCAGTATTTT. It encodes CASSLSSEANTDTQYF.

This sequence joins TRBV2 and TRBJ2-2; 9 nucleotides line up with TRBD1. This CDR3 region has 16 residues. CDR1 is SNHLY and CDR2 is FYNNEI in the germline V gene. V lost 5 bases, J lost 6 bases, and 10 bases stayed unmatched. CDR3 loop: CASSRRGTGSAGELFF. As DNA, the CDR3 is TGTGCCAGCAGTCGTCGAGGGACAGGGTCCGCCGGGGAGCTGTTTTTT.

The gene calls are TRBV20-1 and TRBJ2-1; 7 bases line up with TRBD2. Looked up from germline, CDR1 is DFQATT and CDR2 is SNEGSKA (reference sequence). The CDR3 consists of 16 residues. V was pared by 3 bases and J by 6 bases, with 14 bases of the junction left unmatched. The CDR3 DNA is TGCAGTGCTAGGGGGCCGCGACTAGCCCCGGGCAATGAGCAGTTCTTC. The encoded protein is CSARGPRLAPGNEQFF.

The rearrangement links TRBV27 to TRBJ2-5; TRBD2 agrees at 7 bases. After removal of 5 bases from V and 5 bases from J, the junction contained 8 bases not matched to a gene. CDR3 length: 14 residues. Germline V gene data show CDR1 as MNHEY and CDR2 as SMNVEV (reference sequence). CDR3 in amino acids: CASSPGASGETQYF. The CDR3 nucleotides read TGTGCCAGCAGTCCTGGCGCTAGCGGTGAGACCCAGTACTTC.

Only a few counts were recorded for this clonotype. The V gene is TRBV29-1, the J gene TRBJ1-2; 8 bases are shared with TRBD1. This CDR3 contains 15 residues. Germline V gene data show CDR1 as SQVTM and CDR2 as ANQGSEA. The V segment lost 1 base and the J segment 4 bases; nucleotides outside the gene matches: 8. The CDR3 DNA reads as TGCAGCGTTGAAGGTTTTGGGACAGGCCTCTATGGCTACACCTTC. It specifies CSVEGFGTGLYGYTF.

The chain couples TRBV4-3 to TRBJ2-2; tentatively, D is TRBD1 (5 bases). CDR1 is LGHNA, CDR2 YSLEER, per germline. The V and J ends lost 0 bases and 4 bases respectively, with 18 bases between them. CDR3 length: 18 amino acids. In DNA, the CDR3 is TGCGCCAGCAGCCAAGATCCTTTGGGCAGGGCCAGCACCGGGGAGCTGTTTTTT. This codes for CASSQDPLGRASTGELFF.

The CDR3 is CASSLSNEQYF. The CDR3 coding sequence is TGTGCCAGCAGTTTGTCAAACGAGCAGTACTTC. V and J are TRBV12-3 or TRBV12-4 and TRBJ2-7; D is ambiguous. The V end was cut by 3 bases, the J end by 5 bases, with 5 bases between. This CDR3 has 11 amino acids.

This clonotype was counted between two and nine times. The rearrangement uses TRBV7-3 and TRBJ2-5, with D possibly being TRBD1 or TRBD2 (5 bases each). The CDR3 length is 13 residues. The V end lost 2 bases, the J end lost 5 bases, and 9 bases lay between the germline ends. CDR1 and CDR2 from the germline V gene are SGHTA and FQGTGA. The CDR3 sequence is CASSLGGTETQYF. CDR3 nucleotide sequence: TGTGCCAGCAGCTTAGGGGGTACGGAGACCCAGTACTTC.

Only a few counts were recorded for this clonotype. The chain uses TRBV5-1 and TRBJ1-1; the D gene is possibly TRBD1 (5 bases). Deletions cut 0 bases from V and 1 base from J, with 7 bases between. In germline, CDR1 is SGHRS, CDR2 YFSETQ. This CDR3 spans 14 amino acids. The DNA of the CDR3 is TGCGCCAGCAGCTTGGTGGGGCCGAACACTGAAGCTTTCTTT. Its protein is CASSLVGPNTEAFF.

V and J are TRBV20-1 and TRBJ2-7; 7 bases map to TRBD1. Germline V CDR1 and CDR2: DFQATT, SNEGSKA (reference sequence). The CDR3 contains 16 residues. V lost 3 bases, J lost 2 bases, and 13 bases stayed unmatched. For the CDR3, the DNA is TGCAGTGCTAGGGGGACCGAGGACAGGACCACCTACGAGCAGTACTTC. This encodes CSARGTEDRTTYEQYF.

The chain uses TRBV4-1 and TRBJ1-1; D remains ambiguous. The V end lost 4 bases, the J end lost 8 bases, and 14 bases lay between the germline ends. Germline-derived CDR1 and CDR2 are MGHRA and YSYEKL. The CDR3 runs 13 residues. CDR3 coding DNA: TGCGCCAGCAGCCCTCACAGAGGGTTAGAAGCTTTCTTT. This gives the protein CASSPHRGLEAFF.

This clonotype was counted only a few times. This sequence joins TRBV6-2 or TRBV6-3 and TRBJ2-7, with D maybe TRBD2 (5 bases). The CDR3 extends over 14 amino acids. Germline assignment: CDR1 MNHEY and CDR2 SVGEGT. The ends were cut back, 5 bases at V and 4 bases at J, with 15 bases in the middle. In DNA form, the CDR3 reads TGTGCCAGCAGTCTCTCCAGGCGAGGGTACGAGCAGTACTTC. Protein: CASSLSRRGYEQYF.

This clonotype was found a few times. The chain has TRBV5-1 and TRBJ2-1; D remains unclear. The ends were cut back, 5 bases at V and 4 bases at J, with 10 bases in the middle. The CDR3 totals 13 residues. Germline-derived CDR1 and CDR2 are SGHRS and YFSETQ. In DNA form, the CDR3 reads TGCGCCAGCAGGGATCAGGAGTACAATGAGCAGTTCTTC. As protein: CASRDQEYNEQFF.

This clonotype was seen a handful of times. The chain is built from TRBV29-1 and TRBJ2-1; the D is unclear. This CDR3 contains 13 residues. Trimming shortened V by 4 bases and J by 0 bases, and 7 bases separated the two germline ends. The V gene's germline CDR1 is SQVTM and CDR2 ANQGSEA. The CDR3 is CSVASSSYNEQFF. The CDR3 DNA follows: TGCAGCGTTGCCTCCAGCTCCTACAATGAGCAGTTCTTC.

The V and J genes are TRBV6-5 and TRBJ1-2; D unclear. The V gene lost 6 bases and the J gene lost 12 bases, with 20 bases spanning the gap. CDR1 is MNHEY, CDR2 SVGAGI, per germline. This CDR3 has 13 amino acids. The CDR3 nucleotides are TGTGCCAGCAGGGCGAAGACCACCTCTGGAAACACCTTC. Translating gives CASRAKTTSGNTF.

The chain employs TRBV7-8 and TRBJ1-5; D unresolved. Looked up from germline, CDR1 is SGHVS and CDR2 is FQNEAQ. The CDR3 runs to 13 residues. V dropped 2 bases and J dropped 6 bases, with 8 bases sitting between them. The CDR3 DNA sequence: TGTGCCAGCAGCTTACTAGTCACTCAGCCCCAGCATTTT. This codes for CASSLLVTQPQHF.

This rearrangement joins TRBV24-1 to TRBJ2-5; D is undetermined. The CDR3 runs to 13 residues. Per germline, CDR1 KGHDR and CDR2 SFDVKD. Trimming took 5 bases from V and 1 from J, leaving 7 bases between them. The CDR3, as DNA: TGTGCCACCAGTGGAGAGGTCCAAGAGACCCAGTACTTC. As protein: CATSGEVQETQYF.

The chain couples TRBV7-9 to TRBJ2-5; D possibly corresponds to TRBD1 (6 bases). The V end was cut by 5 bases, the J end by 2 bases, with 15 bases between. Germline V gives CDR1 SEHNR, CDR2 FQNEAQ (reference sequence). This CDR3 has 15 amino acids. The CDR3 DNA follows: TGTGCCAGCAGCCCCCCGACCGGACAGCAAGAGACCCAGTACTTC. The encoded protein is CASSPPTGQQETQYF.